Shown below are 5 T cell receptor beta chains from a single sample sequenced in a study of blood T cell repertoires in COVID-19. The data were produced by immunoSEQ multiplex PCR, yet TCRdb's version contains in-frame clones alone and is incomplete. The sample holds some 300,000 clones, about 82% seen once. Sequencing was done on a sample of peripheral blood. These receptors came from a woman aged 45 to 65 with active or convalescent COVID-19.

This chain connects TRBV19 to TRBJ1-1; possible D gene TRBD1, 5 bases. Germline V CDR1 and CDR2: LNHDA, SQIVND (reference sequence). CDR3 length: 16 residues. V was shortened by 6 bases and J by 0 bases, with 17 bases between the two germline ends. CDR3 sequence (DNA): TGTGCCAGTAGGAACGTGCGGGGGAGCATGAACACTGAAGCTTTCTTT. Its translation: CASRNVRGSMNTEAFF.

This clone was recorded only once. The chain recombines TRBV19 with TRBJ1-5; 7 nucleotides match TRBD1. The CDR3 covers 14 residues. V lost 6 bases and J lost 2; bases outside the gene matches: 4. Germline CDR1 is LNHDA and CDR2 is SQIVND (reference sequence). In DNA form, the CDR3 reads TGTGCCAGTAGGGTTACAGGGGGCAATCAGCCCCAGCATTTT. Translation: CASRVTGGNQPQHF. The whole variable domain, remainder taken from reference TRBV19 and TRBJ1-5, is DGGITQSPKYLFRKEGQNVTLSCEQNLNHDAMYWYRQDPGQGLRLIYYSQIVNDFQKGDIAEGYSVSREKKESFPLTVTSAQKNPTAFYLCASRVTGGNQPQHFGDGTRLSIL.

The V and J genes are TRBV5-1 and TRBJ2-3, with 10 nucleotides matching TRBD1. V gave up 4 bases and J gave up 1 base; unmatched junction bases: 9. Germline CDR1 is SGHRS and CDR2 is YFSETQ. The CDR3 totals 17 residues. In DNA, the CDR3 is TGCGCCAGCAGCCCGGGGGACAGGGGAGCGGGCACAGATACGCAGTATTTT. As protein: CASSPGDRGAGTDTQYF.

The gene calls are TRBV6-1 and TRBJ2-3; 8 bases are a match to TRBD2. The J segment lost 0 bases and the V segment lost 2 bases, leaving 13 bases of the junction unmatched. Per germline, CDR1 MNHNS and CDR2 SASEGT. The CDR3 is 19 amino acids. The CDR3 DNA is TGTGCCAGCAGTGAAATGAGGGGTTCGGCTAGCGGGAGCACAGATACGCAGTATTTT. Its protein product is CASSEMRGSASGSTDTQYF.

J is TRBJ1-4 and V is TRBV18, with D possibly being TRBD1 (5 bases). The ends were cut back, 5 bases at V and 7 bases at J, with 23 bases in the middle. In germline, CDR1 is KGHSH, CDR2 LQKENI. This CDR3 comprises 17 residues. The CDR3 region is CASSSTFPGLATEKLFF. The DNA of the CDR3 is TGTGCCAGCTCATCTACCTTCCCGGGACTGGCCACTGAAAAACTGTTTTTT.